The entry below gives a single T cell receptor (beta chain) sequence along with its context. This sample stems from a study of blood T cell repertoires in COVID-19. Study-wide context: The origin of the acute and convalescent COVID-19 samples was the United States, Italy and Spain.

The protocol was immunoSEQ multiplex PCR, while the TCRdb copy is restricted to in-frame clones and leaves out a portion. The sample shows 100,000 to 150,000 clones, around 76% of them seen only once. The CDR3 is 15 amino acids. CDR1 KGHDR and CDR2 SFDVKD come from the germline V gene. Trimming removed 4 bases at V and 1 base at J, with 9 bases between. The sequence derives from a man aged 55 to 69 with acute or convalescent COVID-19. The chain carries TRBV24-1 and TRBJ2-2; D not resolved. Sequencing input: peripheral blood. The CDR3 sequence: CATSDVNRNTGELFF. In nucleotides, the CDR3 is TGTGCCACCAGTGACGTAAACAGGAACACCGGGGAGCTGTTTTTT.